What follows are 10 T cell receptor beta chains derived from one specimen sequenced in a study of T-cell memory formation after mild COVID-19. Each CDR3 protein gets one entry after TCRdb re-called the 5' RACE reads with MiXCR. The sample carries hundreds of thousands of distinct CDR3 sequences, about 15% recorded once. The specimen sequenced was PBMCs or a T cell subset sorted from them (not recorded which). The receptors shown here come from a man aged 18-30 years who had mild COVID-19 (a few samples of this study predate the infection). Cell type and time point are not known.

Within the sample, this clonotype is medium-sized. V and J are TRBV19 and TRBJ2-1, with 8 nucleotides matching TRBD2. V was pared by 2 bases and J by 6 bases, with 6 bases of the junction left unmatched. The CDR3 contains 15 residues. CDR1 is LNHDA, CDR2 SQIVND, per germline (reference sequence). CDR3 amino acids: CASSILTSEVNEQFF. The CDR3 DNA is TGTGCCAGTAGTATACTGACTAGCGAAGTCAATGAGCAGTTCTTC.

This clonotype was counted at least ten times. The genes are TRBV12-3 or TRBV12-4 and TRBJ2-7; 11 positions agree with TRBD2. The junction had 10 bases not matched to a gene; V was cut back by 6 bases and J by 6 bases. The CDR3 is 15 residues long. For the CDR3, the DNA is TGTGCCAGCAGCCGCCAACTAGCGGGGGTAATCGAGCAGTACTTC. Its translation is CASSRQLAGVIEQYF.

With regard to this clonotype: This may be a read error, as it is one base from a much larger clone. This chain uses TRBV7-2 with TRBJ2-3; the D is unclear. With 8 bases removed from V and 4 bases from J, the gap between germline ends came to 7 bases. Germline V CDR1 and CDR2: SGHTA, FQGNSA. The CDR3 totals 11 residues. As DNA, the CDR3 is TGTGCCAGCGCCGAAGCAGATACGCAGTATTTT. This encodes CASAEADTQYF. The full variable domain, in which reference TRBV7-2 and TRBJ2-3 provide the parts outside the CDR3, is GAGVSQSPSNKVTEKGKDVELRCDPISGHTALYWYRQSLGQGLEFLIYFQGNSAPDKSGLPSDRFSAERTGGSVSTLTIQRTQQEDSAVYLCASAEADTQYFGPGTRLTVL.

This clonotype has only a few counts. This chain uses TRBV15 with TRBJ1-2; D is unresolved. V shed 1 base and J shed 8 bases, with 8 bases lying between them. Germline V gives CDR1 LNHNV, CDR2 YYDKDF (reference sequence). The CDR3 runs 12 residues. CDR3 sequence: CATSRVTGGYTF. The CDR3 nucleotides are TGTGCCACCAGCAGAGTAACCGGCGGCTACACCTTC.

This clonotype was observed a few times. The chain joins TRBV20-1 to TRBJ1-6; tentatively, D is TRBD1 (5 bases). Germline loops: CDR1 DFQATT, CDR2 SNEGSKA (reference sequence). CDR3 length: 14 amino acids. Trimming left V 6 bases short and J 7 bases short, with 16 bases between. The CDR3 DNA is TGCAGTGCACAGACCCAGGGTCACAATTCACCCCTCCACTTT. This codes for CSAQTQGHNSPLHF.

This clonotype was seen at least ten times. The CDR3 bases are TGTGCCAGCAACCGTGGACAGGCTCAAGAGACCCAGTACTTC. Translation: CASNRGQAQETQYF. The J gene is TRBJ2-5, the V gene TRBV7-2; 7 positions match TRBD1. The V segment lost 7 bases and the J segment 2 bases; nucleotides outside the gene matches: 7. The CDR3 sequence is 14 residues long. Germline CDR1 SGHTA, CDR2 FQGNSA.

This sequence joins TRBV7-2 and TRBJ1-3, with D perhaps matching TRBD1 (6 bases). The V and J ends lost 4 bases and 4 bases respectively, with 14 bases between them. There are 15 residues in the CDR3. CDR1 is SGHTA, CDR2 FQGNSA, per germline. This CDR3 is CASSYHTGTGNTIYF. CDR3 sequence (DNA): TGTGCCAGCAGCTACCACACAGGGACGGGAAACACCATATATTTT.

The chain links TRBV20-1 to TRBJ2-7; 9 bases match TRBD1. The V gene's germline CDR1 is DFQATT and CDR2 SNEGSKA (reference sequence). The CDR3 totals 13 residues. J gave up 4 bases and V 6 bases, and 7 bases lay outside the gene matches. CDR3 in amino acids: CSATRTGEYEQYV. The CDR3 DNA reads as TGCAGTGCAACACGGACAGGGGAGTACGAGCAGTACGTC.

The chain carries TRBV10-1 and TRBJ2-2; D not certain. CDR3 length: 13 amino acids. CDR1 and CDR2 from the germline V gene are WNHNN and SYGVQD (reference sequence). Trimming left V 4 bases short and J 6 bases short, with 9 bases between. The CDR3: CASSGTDAGELFF. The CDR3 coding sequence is TGCGCCAGCAGTGGTACGGATGCCGGGGAGCTGTTTTTT.

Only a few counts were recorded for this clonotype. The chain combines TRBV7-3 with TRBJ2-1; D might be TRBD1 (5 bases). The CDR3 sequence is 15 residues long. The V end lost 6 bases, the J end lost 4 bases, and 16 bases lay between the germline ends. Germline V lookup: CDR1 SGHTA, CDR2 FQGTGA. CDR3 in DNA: TGTGCCAGCAGTGTTAACTTGGGGCAATACAATGAGCAGTTCTTC. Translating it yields CASSVNLGQYNEQFF. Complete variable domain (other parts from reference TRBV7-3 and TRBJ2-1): GAGVSQTPSNKVTEKGKYVELRCDPISGHTALYWYRQSLGQGPEFLIYFQGTGAADDSGLPNDRFFAVRPEGSVSTLKIQRTERGDSAVYLCASSVNLGQYNEQFFGPGTRLTVL.